One sample yielded the 17 T cell receptor beta chains listed below, sequenced in a study of cytomegalovirus exposure and HLA in healthy donors. The assay was immunoSEQ multiplex PCR, and TCRdb's table has in-frame clones only and misses some. The repertoire includes about 170,000 clones, 96% of them detected once, and around 0.9% sits in the top ten. Specimen: PBMCs. The receptor set was obtained from a woman in her late teens or twenties in good health and CMV-seronegative.

The chain links TRBV5-1 to TRBJ1-3, with D perhaps matching TRBD1 (5 bases). The CDR3 contains 13 residues. From germline, CDR1 is SGHRS and CDR2 YFSETQ. V was cut by 4 bases and J by 4 bases, with 9 bases left in between. The CDR3 sequence is CASSINRGNTIYF. The CDR3 DNA follows: TGCGCCAGCAGCATAAACAGGGGAAACACCATATATTTT. The variable domain in full, completed from reference TRBV5-1 and TRBJ1-3, reads KAGVTQTPRYLIKTRGQQVTLSCSPISGHRSVSWYQQTPGQGLQFLFEYFSETQRNKGNFPGRFSGRQFSNSRSEMNVSTLELGDSALYLCASSINRGNTIYFGEGSWLTVV.

CDR3 sequence: CASRPGTFNEQFF. CDR3 DNA sequence: TGTGCCAGCAGGCCCGGGACATTCAATGAGCAGTTCTTC. The rearrangement joins TRBV6-1 to TRBJ2-1; TRBD1 might be the D (6 bases). The V end lost 6 bases, the J end lost 6 bases, and 12 bases lay between the germline ends. Per the germline V gene, CDR1 is MNHNS and CDR2 is SASEGT. The CDR3 is 13 amino acids.

The V gene is TRBV5-4, the J gene TRBJ1-6, with a weak D call TRBD1 (6 bases). Germline lookup yields CDR1 SGHNT and CDR2 YYREEE (reference sequence). The CDR3 covers 16 residues. Deletions cut 9 bases from V and 0 bases from J, with 16 bases between. The chain's CDR3 is CATSRRGSSYNSPLHF. DNA of the CDR3: TGTGCCACCAGTCGTAGGGGGAGCTCCTATAATTCACCCCTCCACTTT.

This chain connects TRBV19 to TRBJ1-6; D is unresolved. Trimming shortened V by 4 bases and J by 5 bases, and 12 bases separated the two germline ends. The CDR3 covers 15 residues. Germline loops: CDR1 LNHDA, CDR2 SQIVND (reference sequence). Here the CDR3 reads CASSTHPGDNSPLHF. The DNA for the CDR3 is TGTGCCAGTAGTACCCACCCCGGGGATAATTCACCCCTCCACTTT.

The chain is built from TRBV7-2 and TRBJ2-5, with 9 bases that match TRBD1. Germline V lookup: CDR1 SGHTA, CDR2 FQGNSA. Germline trimming cut 7 bases from V and 2 bases from J; bases unmatched to any gene: 5. The CDR3 covers 14 residues. The CDR3 loop is CASKRGTGQETQYF. The CDR3 bases are TGTGCCAGCAAACGCGGGACAGGGCAAGAGACCCAGTACTTC.

V is TRBV6-5 and J is TRBJ2-4; no definite D call. CDR3 length: 15 residues. The germline V gene has CDR1 MNHEY and CDR2 SVGAGI. The V and J ends lost 8 bases and 0 bases respectively, with 14 bases between them. CDR3 residues: CASSGQSLAKNIQYF. DNA of the CDR3: TGTGCCAGCTCAGGCCAGAGCCTAGCCAAAAACATTCAGTACTTC.

The chain is built from TRBV5-6 and TRBJ1-1; D perhaps matches TRBD1 (5 bases). Trimming pared 6 bases from V and 3 bases from J, leaving 15 bases between. CDR1 and CDR2 from the germline V gene are SGHDT and YYEEEE. The CDR3 has 14 residues. CDR3 loop: CASTPADKYTEAFF. The CDR3 nucleotides read TGTGCCAGCACCCCGGCGGACAAATACACTGAAGCTTTCTTT.

V usage is TRBV4-2 and J usage is TRBJ2-3; D perhaps matches TRBD2 (5 bases). This CDR3 has 16 residues. V lost 6 bases and J 0 bases, leaving 16 bases between the germline ends. Germline CDR1 and CDR2: LGHNA and YNFKEQ. CDR3 sequence (DNA): TGTGCCAGCAGTATGGACCTTAGGACTAGCACAGATACGCAGTATTTT. Its translation is CASSMDLRTSTDTQYF.

This rearrangement joins TRBV9 to TRBJ1-2, with D possibly being TRBD1 (5 bases). Germline V gene sequence: CDR1 SGDLS, CDR2 YYNGEE. CDR3 size: 17 residues. The germline V and J ends were trimmed by 0 bases and 0 bases, with 15 bases remaining between them. The CDR3 DNA reads as TGTGCCAGCAGCGTAGGGACAACCAATATAGCTAACTATGGCTACACCTTC. Its protein product is CASSVGTTNIANYGYTF.

This chain uses TRBV13 with TRBJ2-5; 7 nucleotides align to TRBD2. The CDR3 is made up of 15 amino acids. Trimming cost V 4 bases and J 7 bases; bases outside gene matches: 12. Germline-derived CDR1 and CDR2 are PRHDT and FYEKMQ (reference sequence). This CDR3 reads CASSSTERRGGTQYF. The DNA for the CDR3 is TGTGCCAGCAGCTCGACAGAGAGACGCGGGGGGACCCAGTACTTC.

The V gene is TRBV2, the J gene TRBJ1-4; D is possibly TRBD1 (6 bases). V was pared by 5 bases and J by 5 bases, with 15 bases between. Germline V gives CDR1 SNHLY, CDR2 FYNNEI. The CDR3 is 15 residues long. In DNA, the CDR3 is TGTGCCAGCAGTAAAACACAGGGATGGAATGAAAAACTGTTTTTT. Protein: CASSKTQGWNEKLFF.

V usage is TRBV6-6 and J usage is TRBJ2-7, with D possibly being TRBD2 (6 bases). The CDR3 consists of 13 residues. V lost 6 bases and J lost 3, with 12 bases in between. The germline gives CDR1 MNHNY, CDR2 SVGAGI (reference sequence). Written as DNA, the CDR3 is TGTGCCAGCAGGTCGATGGGGGGCTACGAGCAGTACTTC. This sequence encodes CASRSMGGYEQYF.

V usage is TRBV19 and J usage is TRBJ1-1; weak D call: TRBD1 (6 bases). The V gene's germline CDR1 is LNHDA and CDR2 SQIVND (reference sequence). This CDR3 contains 12 residues. Trimming removed 3 bases from V and 10 bases from J, with 12 bases in between. The CDR3 region has the DNA TGTGCCAGTAGTATTGGGGGGGGGCGAGCTTTCTTT. This codes for CASSIGGGRAFF.

The CDR3 loop is CASSQDRSYEQYF. The CDR3 DNA is TGCGCCAGCAGCCAAGACAGGTCCTACGAGCAGTACTTC. The chain links TRBV4-1 to TRBJ2-7; D gene unclear. This CDR3 region has 13 residues. Trimming shortened V by 0 bases and J by 1 base, and 4 bases separated the two germline ends. Germline V gene data show CDR1 as MGHRA and CDR2 as YSYEKL.

The chain has TRBV11-3 and TRBJ2-7, with D maybe TRBD2 (6 bases). Germline CDR1 is SGHNT and CDR2 is YENEEA. This CDR3 region has 13 residues. Between the trimmed V and J ends, which lost 5 bases and 5 bases, there was a span of 13 bases. DNA of the CDR3: TGTGCCAGCAGCACCCCCGGAGGGGACGAGCAGTACTTC. This gives the protein CASSTPGGDEQYF.

The CDR3 DNA sequence: TGTGCCAGCAGTGACCAGGACAGGTACCAAGAGACCCAGTACTTC. It specifies CASSDQDRYQETQYF. This chain connects TRBV6-1 to TRBJ2-5, with TRBD1 matching over 7 bases. J lost 0 bases, V lost 3 bases, and 4 bases had no gene match. The CDR3 has 15 residues. Germline CDR1 and CDR2: MNHNS and SASEGT.

The rearrangement joins TRBV11-2 to TRBJ1-1; 8 bases align to TRBD1. Trimming cost V 5 bases and J 6 bases; bases outside gene matches: 8. The germline gives CDR1 SGHAT, CDR2 FQNNGV. The CDR3 is 14 residues long. The chain's CDR3 is CASSVWTGQSEAFF. DNA of the CDR3: TGTGCCAGCAGCGTCTGGACAGGGCAATCTGAAGCTTTCTTT.